This TCR beta chain was captured by sequencing in a study of blood T cell repertoires in COVID-19. Overall study: Spain, Italy and the United States supplied samples that represented acute and convalescent COVID-19. T cells, B-cell-depleted T cells, or PBMCs supplied cDNA or gDNA.

Authors' analysis steps: Quantification of nucleated cells was approximated via reference gene primer amplification. Sequenced by immunoSEQ multiplex PCR; TCRdb stores in-frame clones only, minus some. V, J and clone size were drawn from that table, and D and trimming were deduced from the DNA. The sample consists of approximately 130,000 clones, 75% to 90% of them appearing once. CDR1 and CDR2 (germline): SGHTA, FQGNSA. With 4 bases removed from V and 10 bases from J, the gap between germline ends came to 16 bases. This CDR3 is 13 amino acids long. The TCR was taken from a human donor in a cohort sampled during active COVID-19. The sequencing input was peripheral blood. This chain joins TRBV7-2 and TRBJ1-1; D is uncertain. This CDR3 reads CASSSEAVAVAFF. CDR3 coding DNA: TGTGCCAGCAGCTCGGAGGCGGTCGCGGTAGCTTTCTTT.